This TCR beta chain was sequenced for a study of cytomegalovirus exposure and HLA in healthy donors. Study-wide results and caveats: Later genetic work tied a missense DCLRE1C variant to beta-chain V and J trimming. After further analysis at a later stage, 16,951 TCR beta sequences were associated with HLA alleles at 0.05 false discovery rate.

In the PCR, 60 Vbeta and 13 Jbeta primers were used. Sequencing was performed with immunoSEQ multiplex PCR; in TCRdb, only in-frame clones are kept and a portion is missing. The repertoire has about 160,000 clones, about 82% of them found once; the top ten carry 0.77%. From germline, CDR1 is SGHAT and CDR2 FQNNGV. V was cut by 4 bases and J by 6 bases, with 16 bases left in between. This CDR3 spans 15 amino acids. Points on this clone: Its antigen remains unknown.

V usage is TRBV11-2 and J usage is TRBJ2-1; D is perhaps TRBD2 (7 bases). The clonotype was recovered from a woman in her late teens or twenties in good health and CMV-seronegative. What was sequenced was PBMCs. The CDR3 coding sequence is TGTGCCAGCAGCTGGGGGGGCGTTGGGGGCAATGAGCAGTTCTTC. This gives the protein CASSWGGVGGNEQFF.